This is a list of T cell receptor beta chains from one sample in a study of CD4 and CD8 cells across lung adenocarcinoma regions. A single record per CDR3 protein comes from TCRdb applying MiXCR to the PCR reads. The table lists approximately 25,000 distinct CDR3 sequences, more than 45% of them singletons. Material for sequencing was CD8+ T cells from the center of a lung tumor. These receptor sequences come from a male donor with lung adenocarcinoma. The CD4 and CD8 labels of this study may be unreliable. The CDR3 runs from the conserved cysteine through the conserved F or W. A D gene is named only where the DNA matches it firmly. Only some rows state a clone size, as once, few, many or a class for expanded clones.

>.|TRBJ2-3|TRBV6-5|once
TGTGCCAGCAGTTACCAGACTAGCACAGATACGCAGTATTTT
CASSYQTSTDTQYF
>TRBD2|TRBJ2-7|TRBV12-3/TRBV12-4|few
TGTGCCAGCAGTCGGAGTGGGACTAGTCAGGAGCAGTACTTC
CASSRSGTSQEQYF
>TRBD2|TRBJ2-1|TRBV6-5|many
TGTGCCAGCACCCCACGGGGACTAGTCACCAATGAGCAGTTCTTC
CASTPRGLVTNEQFF
>.|TRBJ2-2|TRBV6-1|.
TGTGCCCGCCGGGAACGCGGCACCGGGGAGCTGTTTTTT
CARRERGTGELFF
>.|TRBJ2-3|TRBV11-2|few
TGTGCCAGCAGCTTTCGGCCTAGCGGCACAGATACGCAGTATTTT
CASSFRPSGTDTQYF
>.|TRBJ2-6|TRBV7-2|.
TGTGCCAGCAGCTTAGAAGCGGGCAGGGAGACCCTGACTTTC
CASSLEAGRETLTF
>.|TRBJ2-7|TRBV12-3/TRBV12-4|many
TGTGCCAGCAGTTTTAGTCACTCCTACGAGCAGTACTTC
CASSFSHSYEQYF
>.|TRBJ1-3|TRBV6-1|.
TGTGCCAGCATATCAGGCCTCTCTGGAAACACCATATATTTT
CASISGLSGNTIYF
>TRBD2|TRBJ2-7|TRBV4-1|.
TGCGCCAGCAGCCAAGGACAAGAAGCTAGCGGGAGGGCCTACGAGCAGTACTTC
CASSQGQEASGRAYEQYF
>.|TRBJ2-3|TRBV10-3|.
TGTGCCACGGGGCTGGGAGGCAAAAATACGCAGTATTTC
CATGLGGKNTQYF
>.|TRBJ2-4|TRBV10-2|.
TGCGCCAGGGGGATTTGTGCCAAAGATACGCAGTACTTC
CARGICAKDTQYF
>.|TRBJ2-4|TRBV6-1|.
TGTTCGGGCAGTGGAGCCAAAAACACTCAGTACTTT
CSGSGAKNTQYF
>TRBD2|TRBJ2-5|TRBV6-1|.
TGTGCCAGCGGGGGGGGGCGGGGGGCACGTCTGTGGGCCGAGGCGCAGTACTTC
CASGGGRGARLWAEAQYF
>TRBD2|TRBJ2-1|TRBV4-2|many
TGTGCCAGCAGCCAAGGCGCGGGAGGGGGCTACAATGAGCAGTTCTTC
CASSQGAGGGYNEQFF
>.|TRBJ2-1|TRBV14|many
TGTGCCAGCAGCCAAGATAGGCGGGCTAGCGCCGACAGGGATGAGCAGTTCTTC
CASSQDRRASADRDEQFF
>.|TRBJ2-3|TRBV6-5|.
TGTGCCAGCAGTTGGCAGCGGAACCCCACAGACACTCAGTACTTT
CASSWQRNPTDTQYF
>.|TRBJ2-5|TRBV6-1|.
TGTGCCAGCCGGGACCGAGAGACCCAGTACTTC
CASRDRETQYF
>.|TRBJ2-3|TRBV10-1|.
TGTGCGGGCAGTGGGGGACCACACACAGAGACGCAGTATTTC
CAGSGGPHTETQYF
>.|TRBJ1-4|TRBV4-2|.
TGTGCCAGCAGCCCACAGGGAGATAATGAAAAACTGTTTTTT
CASSPQGDNEKLFF
>TRBD2|TRBJ2-1|TRBV3-1|many
TGTGCCAGCAGCCCCCAAGGACTAGCGGGAGTGGGGTACAATGAGCAGTTCTTC
CASSPQGLAGVGYNEQFF
>TRBD1|TRBJ1-4|TRBV6-1|.
TGTGCCAGCCGACAGGGTTTGATTAATGAAAAACTGTTTTTT
CASRQGLINEKLFF
>.|TRBJ2-3|TRBV10-2|.
TGCGCCAGCAGTGAGCCCTCTGGGCTACCCACAGAGACGCAGTACTTT
CASSEPSGLPTETQYF
>TRBD2|TRBJ2-5|TRBV15|many
TGTGCCACCAGCACCGTAGCGGGAGAGACCCAGTACTTC
CATSTVAGETQYF
>.|TRBJ2-7|TRBV6-1|.
TGTGCCAGCAGTGAAATCGAGGGGACCGAGCAGTACTTC
CASSEIEGTEQYF
>TRBD1|TRBJ2-3|TRBV6-5|few
TGTGCCAGCAGTTACTCGAGAGGGGGCGGTACGCAGTATTTT
CASSYSRGGGTQYF
>.|TRBJ1-1|TRBV10-2|.
TGCGCCAGCAGGCGTTTGACGAACACTGAAGCTTTCTTT
CASRRLTNTEAFF
>.|TRBJ2-3|TRBV10-1|.
TGCGCCAGCACTGACCTGCGAGCCACAGATACGCAGTACTTT
CASTDLRATDTQYF
>.|TRBJ1-1|TRBV5-5|.
TGTGCCAGCAGCTTGGGTGCGGGTGGGGGCACTGAAGCTTTCTTT
CASSLGAGGGTEAFF
>TRBD1|TRBJ2-7|TRBV10-1|.
TGCGCCAGCGGGGAGAGGGGGCGAGGCAAAGATATGCAGTACTTC
CASGERGRGKDMQYF
>.|TRBJ2-1|TRBV6-1|few
TGTGCCAGCAGTACCCTAGCACCCGGTGAGCAGTTCTTC
CASSTLAPGEQFF
>.|TRBJ2-5|TRBV10-2|.
TGCGCGAGGCTCATGTTCCGTGACCAAGAGATCCAGTACTTC
CARLMFRDQEIQYF
>.|TRBJ2-3|TRBV10-2|.
TGCGCCAGCAGTGTGGGTGGGGGGAGGGGGGCCACAGATACGCAGTATTTC
CASSVGGGRGATDTQYF
>.|TRBJ2-7|TRBV6-1|.
TGTGCCAGCAGCCTATGGGACTCTCGGGACGAGCAGTACTTC
CASSLWDSRDEQYF
>TRBD1|TRBJ2-1|TRBV28|few
TGTGCCAGCAGTTCGACAGGGTACGGCAATGAGCAGTTCTTC
CASSSTGYGNEQFF
>.|TRBJ2-7|TRBV10-2|medium-sized
TGCGCCAGCAGTGAGGGGGAATACGAGCAGTACTTC
CASSEGEYEQYF
>.|TRBJ1-2|TRBV28|many
TGTGCCACCGACTCCATGCCCCACTATGGCTACACCTTC
CATDSMPHYGYTF
>.|TRBJ2-6|TRBV6-1|.
TGTGCCAGCAGCCCCCAGGGAGGGGGCAACGTCCTGACTTTC
CASSPQGGGNVLTF
>TRBD1|TRBJ2-3|TRBV20-1|.
TGCAGTGCTGCCTACAGGGGGCGCACAGATACGCAGTATTTT
CSAAYRGRTDTQYF
>.|TRBJ2-3|TRBV6-1|.
TGTGCCAGCATGGGGCTGGGGACCACAGATACGCAGTATTTC
CASMGLGTTDTQYF
>.|TRBJ2-1|TRBV6-5|few
TGTGCCAGCAGTTTAAAGAACTCCTACAATGAGCAGTTCTTC
CASSLKNSYNEQFF